The 9 T cell receptor beta chains below come from one sample, sequenced in a study of cytomegalovirus exposure and HLA in healthy donors. Libraries were prepared by immunoSEQ multiplex PCR; TCRdb keeps only in-frame clonotypes and omits some of them. This table has about 95,000 clones, 85% appearing once. The sequenced material came from PBMCs. These receptors all come from a man in his late teens or twenties in good health and CMV-seropositive.

The chain joins TRBV2 to TRBJ2-7; 8 nucleotides line up with TRBD1. Germline CDR1 reads SNHLY; CDR2 reads FYNNEI. This CDR3 has 13 amino acids. Germline trimming cut 3 bases from V and 3 bases from J; bases unmatched to any gene: 1. Here the CDR3 DNA reads TGTGCCAGCAGTGACGGACAGGGCTACGAGCAGTACTTC. It encodes CASSDGQGYEQYF. The full variable domain, with the rest looked up from reference TRBV2 and TRBJ2-7, is EPEVTQTPSHQVTQMGQEVILRCVPISNHLYFYWYRQILGQKVEFLVSFYNNEISEKSEIFDDQFSVERPDGSNFTLKIRSTKLEDSAMYFCASSDGQGYEQYFGPGTRLTVT.

This clone has a handful of counts. The J gene is TRBJ2-7, the V gene TRBV6-1; the match to TRBD2 covers 11 bases. This CDR3 is 14 amino acids long. Germline lookup yields CDR1 MNHNS and CDR2 SASEGT. J was trimmed by 2 bases and V by 8 bases; bases with no gene match: 5. The CDR3 sequence is CASETSGATYEQYF. DNA for the CDR3: TGTGCCAGCGAGACTAGCGGGGCTACCTACGAGCAGTACTTC.

The chain employs TRBV18 and TRBJ1-1, with D unclear. The germline V gene has CDR1 KGHSH and CDR2 LQKENI. V was shortened by 4 bases and J by 6 bases, with 12 bases between the two germline ends. CDR3 size: 13 residues. CDR3 sequence reads: CASSLPVQSEAFF. The DNA for the CDR3 is TGTGCCAGCTCACTCCCCGTACAGTCTGAAGCTTTCTTT.

This chain links TRBV7-2 with TRBJ2-7; the match to TRBD1 covers 8 bases. The CDR3 consists of 14 residues. The junction had 9 bases not matched to a gene; V was cut back by 5 bases and J by 6 bases. Germline CDR1 and CDR2: SGHTA and FQGNSA. CDR3 region: CASSPNGQGSEQYV. The CDR3 DNA reads TGTGCCAGCAGCCCAAATGGACAGGGTTCCGAGCAGTACGTC.

This clone was recorded only once. This sequence joins TRBV29-1 and TRBJ2-3; tentatively, D is TRBD2 (9 bases). This CDR3 has 18 amino acids. Germline-derived CDR1 and CDR2 are SQVTM and ANQGSEA. Trimming shortened V by 3 bases and J by 5 bases, and 27 bases separated the two germline ends. For the CDR3, the DNA is TGCAGCGTTGATCCGGGACAGGCCCTAGCGGGATGGATAGATACGCAGTATTTT. Its translation is CSVDPGQALAGWIDTQYF.

This clone is a singleton in its sample. The chain is built from TRBV7-3 and TRBJ2-1; 10 bases are shared with TRBD2. The CDR3 runs 16 residues. V lost 5 bases, J lost 9 bases, and 13 bases stayed unmatched. Germline CDR1 SGHTA, CDR2 FQGTGA. The CDR3 protein is CASSPRSSGRLVEQFF. The CDR3 DNA reads TGTGCCAGCAGCCCCAGATCTAGCGGGAGACTGGTTGAGCAGTTCTTC.

The sample holds one count of this clone. CDR3 sequence reads: CSGNPPAGASTDTQYF. CDR3 nucleotides: TGCAGCGGAAACCCACCCGCAGGGGCGAGCACAGATACGCAGTATTTT. The V call is TRBV29-1, the J call TRBJ2-3; D perhaps matches TRBD1 (6 bases). This CDR3 spans 16 amino acids. The V and J ends lost 7 bases and 0 bases respectively, with 20 bases between them. CDR1 is SQVTM and CDR2 is ANQGSEA in the germline V gene.

The chain employs TRBV2 and TRBJ1-1; D might be TRBD1 (6 bases). Germline CDR1 and CDR2: SNHLY and FYNNEI. V dropped 6 bases and J dropped 5 bases, with 10 bases sitting between them. The CDR3 is made up of 12 amino acids. The CDR3 region is CASRIQGTEAFF. Written as DNA, the CDR3 is TGTGCCAGCAGGATACAGGGAACTGAAGCTTTCTTT.

This clone was observed a few times. The V call is TRBV4-1, the J call TRBJ2-1; 10 nucleotides line up with TRBD2. The germline gives CDR1 MGHRA, CDR2 YSYEKL. The CDR3 runs to 16 residues. Trimming cost V 4 bases and J 1 base; bases outside gene matches: 4. The CDR3 region is CASSPTSGNSYNEQFF. CDR3 nucleotide sequence: TGCGCCAGCAGCCCTACTAGCGGGAATTCCTACAATGAGCAGTTCTTC.